Shown below are 13 T cell receptor beta chains from a single sample sequenced in a study of T cell changes during pregnancy in multiple sclerosis. Profiled with immunoSEQ multiplex PCR; TCRdb holds only in-frame clones, not every one. In the table there are about 38,000 clones, almost 90% of which are singletons. Sample: CD4+ T cells from peripheral blood mononuclear cells, taken in the second trimester of pregnancy. The receptor set was obtained from a female donor with multiple sclerosis, enrolled in a pregnancy study.

The gene calls are TRBV4-3 and TRBJ1-5; D is ambiguous. The CDR3 covers 14 residues. Germline assignment: CDR1 LGHNA and CDR2 YSLEER. Trimming left V 0 bases short and J 5 bases short, with 8 bases between. The CDR3 sequence: CASSQERGYQPQHF. DNA for the CDR3: TGCGCCAGCAGCCAAGAAAGAGGGTATCAGCCCCAGCATTTT.

This CDR3 is CASSTQGREVNTEAFF. CDR3 nucleotides: TGTGCCAGCAGCACCCAGGGGCGGGAGGTGAACACTGAAGCTTTCTTT. The rearrangement joins TRBV5-6 to TRBJ1-1; TRBD1 might be the D (6 bases). This CDR3 has 16 amino acids. The V and J ends lost 4 bases and 0 bases respectively, with 16 bases between them. Germline V CDR1 and CDR2: SGHDT, YYEEEE.

The genes are TRBV7-2 and TRBJ1-2, with a tentative D call TRBD1 (6 bases). This CDR3 spans 14 amino acids. Trimming stripped 2 bases from V and 6 bases from J, with 13 bases between. Germline loops: CDR1 SGHTA, CDR2 FQGNSA. CDR3 sequence (DNA): TGTGCCAGCAGCTTACTCACAGGGACGGATGGCTACACCTTC. This encodes CASSLLTGTDGYTF.

V usage is TRBV6-1 and J usage is TRBJ2-1; 11 bases line up with TRBD2. V shed 6 bases, J shed 5 bases, and the junction held 6 bases outside the gene matches. This CDR3 has 15 residues. The germline V gene has CDR1 MNHNS and CDR2 SASEGT. CDR3 DNA sequence: TGTGCCAGCAGGACCGGGACTAGCGGCAACAATGAGCAGTTCTTC. It codes for CASRTGTSGNNEQFF.

V usage is TRBV19 and J usage is TRBJ1-4; 7 bases line up with TRBD1. V shed 7 bases and J 3 bases; nucleotides not matched to a gene: 5. The CDR3 loop spans 14 amino acids. The germline CDR1 and CDR2 sequences are LNHDA and SQIVND (reference sequence). This CDR3 reads CASNRGLANEKLFF. CDR3 nucleotides: TGTGCCAGTAATAGGGGGCTTGCTAATGAAAAACTGTTTTTT.

This clone has just a few counts. The chain has TRBV5-1 and TRBJ2-7, with a weak D call TRBD2 (6 bases). Germline V lookup: CDR1 SGHRS, CDR2 YFSETQ. CDR3 length: 16 residues. V lost 4 bases to trimming and J lost 0 bases, with 17 bases between them. The DNA for the CDR3 is TGCGCCAGCAGCCCGGGACTTCTTCGCCTCTCCTACGAGCAGTACTTC. It is translated as CASSPGLLRLSYEQYF.

V gene TRBV18 combines with J gene TRBJ1-1, with TRBD1 identical over 7 bases. The germline V gene has CDR1 KGHSH and CDR2 LQKENI. This CDR3 has 13 amino acids. The junction had 11 bases not matched to a gene; V was cut back by 6 bases and J by 10 bases. The CDR3 DNA is TGTGCCAGCTCCCGCGATCAGGGGGAAGGAGCTTTCTTT. It codes for CASSRDQGEGAFF.

The V gene is TRBV6-6, the J gene TRBJ2-7, with 7 bases that match TRBD1. Losses at the gene ends were 2 bases for V and 3 bases for J; bases not matched to a gene: 4. Looked up from germline, CDR1 is MNHNY and CDR2 is SVGAGI (reference sequence). This CDR3 has 14 residues. The CDR3 region is CASSYPAGGYEQYF. The CDR3 nucleotides are TGTGCCAGCAGTTACCCAGCAGGGGGCTACGAGCAGTACTTC.

Here the CDR3 DNA reads TGCGCCAGCAGCCAAGACAATCCTGGAAACACCATATATTTT. It is translated as CASSQDNPGNTIYF. The V gene is TRBV4-3, the J gene TRBJ1-3; D is unresolved. This CDR3 comprises 14 residues. Trimming removed 0 bases from V and 2 bases from J, with 5 bases in between. Germline V CDR1 and CDR2: LGHNA, YSLEER.

The gene calls are TRBV19 and TRBJ2-1; no reliable D call. Trimming pared 6 bases from V and 0 bases from J, leaving 6 bases between. Germline values: CDR1 LNHDA, CDR2 SQIVND (reference sequence). CDR3 length: 13 amino acids. In DNA, the CDR3 is TGTGCCAGTAGACAGAGCTCCTACAATGAGCAGTTCTTC. This translates into CASRQSSYNEQFF.

The V call is TRBV25-1, the J call TRBJ2-7; D is unresolved. The CDR3 consists of 12 residues. Germline CDR1 reads MGHDK; CDR2 reads SYGVNS. Trimming took 6 bases from V and 2 from J, leaving 8 bases between them. The CDR3 is CASSRGTYEQYF. CDR3 coding DNA: TGTGCCAGCAGCCGAGGTACCTACGAGCAGTACTTC.

The V and J genes are TRBV5-3 and TRBJ2-5, with 9 bases lining up with TRBD1. TRBV5-3 counts as an open reading frame of uncertain function. Trimming cost V 0 bases and J 5 bases; bases outside gene matches: 5. The CDR3 is 15 residues long. Written as DNA, the CDR3 is TGTGCCAGAAGCTTGGTTGTACAGGGGGCTGAGACCCAGTACTTC. Translated: CARSLVVQGAETQYF.

The chain couples TRBV29-1 to TRBJ2-3, with D possibly TRBD1 on 5 matching bases. V shed 1 base and J shed 0 bases, with 8 bases lying between them. CDR3 length: 14 residues. Germline CDR1 is SQVTM and CDR2 is ANQGSEA. DNA of the CDR3: TGCAGCGTTGAAGGGACATTTAGCACAGATACGCAGTATTTT. It codes for CSVEGTFSTDTQYF.